The 30 T cell receptor beta chains in this list originate from one sample, sequenced in a study of T cell changes during pregnancy in multiple sclerosis. Only in-frame clones appear in the TCRdb table, and some are missing; sequencing was by immunoSEQ multiplex PCR. In the table there are 100,000 or so clones, approximately 95% of which are singletons. This material consisted of peripheral blood, taken after pregnancy. Every receptor here comes from a female donor with multiple sclerosis, enrolled in a pregnancy study.

V gene TRBV5-1 combines with J gene TRBJ2-1, with a tentative D call TRBD2 (6 bases). Germline CDR1 is SGHRS and CDR2 is YFSETQ. V shed 0 bases and J shed 9 bases, with 13 bases lying between them. This CDR3 region has 14 residues. CDR3 sequence reads: CASSLGGTSTEQFF. CDR3 DNA sequence: TGCGCCAGCAGCTTGGGGGGAACTAGCACTGAGCAGTTCTTC.

J is TRBJ2-7 and V is TRBV5-1; the match to TRBD2 covers 16 bases. The CDR3 is 19 residues long. V shed 7 bases and J 5 bases; nucleotides not matched to a gene: 18. Germline loops: CDR1 SGHRS, CDR2 YFSETQ. The CDR3 loop reads CASQTHEGLAGGPRNEQYF. The CDR3 nucleotides read TGCGCCAGCCAAACCCACGAGGGACTAGCGGGAGGGCCTCGAAACGAGCAGTACTTC.

J is TRBJ2-2 and V is TRBV19; D is undetermined. The CDR3 spans 12 residues. Germline values: CDR1 LNHDA, CDR2 SQIVND (reference sequence). Deletions cut 6 bases from V and 8 bases from J, with 10 bases between. The CDR3, as DNA: TGTGCCAGTAGACCGTTTGAGGGGGAGCTGTTTTTT. It encodes CASRPFEGELFF.

This chain uses TRBV6-1 with TRBJ1-1; D is unresolved. The CDR3 is made up of 13 amino acids. Germline V gene data show CDR1 as MNHNS and CDR2 as SASEGT. V shed 1 base and J shed 3 bases, with 6 bases lying between them. CDR3 region: CASSEGAHTEAFF. The CDR3 region has the DNA TGTGCCAGCAGTGAAGGGGCGCACACTGAAGCTTTCTTT.

The V call is TRBV27, the J call TRBJ2-7; TRBD2 aligns across 7 bases. CDR1 is MNHEY and CDR2 is SMNVEV in the germline V gene (reference sequence). This CDR3 contains 15 residues. Germline trimming cut 6 bases from V and 4 bases from J; bases unmatched to any gene: 12. CDR3 bases: TGTGCCAGCAGCCGGCTCAACGGACTAGGTTACGAGCAGTACTTC. Residues: CASSRLNGLGYEQYF.

This clone was seen just once. The J gene is TRBJ2-3, the V gene TRBV4-2, with TRBD2 matching over 7 bases. V lost 0 bases to trimming and J lost 5 bases; unmatched junction nucleotides: 5. The CDR3 is 15 residues long. Per the germline V gene, CDR1 is LGHNA and CDR2 is YNFKEQ. Here the CDR3 reads CASSQDPGGGDTQYF. In DNA, the CDR3 is TGTGCCAGCAGCCAAGATCCAGGCGGGGGAGATACGCAGTATTTT.

This chain joins TRBV7-8 and TRBJ1-2, with a possible D match to TRBD1 (6 bases). The V gene lost 1 base and the J gene lost 2 bases, with 8 bases spanning the gap. CDR1 is SGHVS, CDR2 FQNEAQ, per germline. The CDR3 is made up of 14 amino acids. This CDR3 reads CASSLEGGNYGYTF. CDR3 in DNA: TGTGCCAGCAGCTTAGAGGGGGGGAACTATGGCTACACCTTC.

This chain connects TRBV27 to TRBJ2-7; 11 bases are a match to TRBD1. The CDR3 covers 15 residues. Germline loops: CDR1 MNHEY, CDR2 SMNVEV (reference sequence). The trim removed 6 bases at V and 3 bases at J, leaving 7 bases unmatched. For the CDR3, the DNA is TGTGCCAGCAGGTCGACCGGGACAGGGGGCTACGAGCAGTACTTC. It is translated as CASRSTGTGGYEQYF.

The chain combines TRBV28 with TRBJ2-7; TRBD1 aligns across 9 bases. Germline V gives CDR1 MDHEN, CDR2 SYDVKM. V dropped 7 bases and J dropped 3; count of bases not matched to a gene: 13. There are 16 residues in the CDR3. The CDR3 DNA reads TGTGCCAGCACTCCCGAGACAGGGGGTATAGTCTACGAGCAGTACTTC. Translated: CASTPETGGIVYEQYF.

The chain joins TRBV5-1 to TRBJ2-4; D remains unclear. The CDR3 is 14 amino acids. Germline V gives CDR1 SGHRS, CDR2 YFSETQ. V lost 4 bases, J lost 6 bases, and 14 bases lay in between. The CDR3 DNA is TGCGCCAGCAGCAATGCTAGAGGCGGAAACATTCAGTACTTC. It codes for CASSNARGGNIQYF.

The chain joins TRBV19 to TRBJ2-6; D gene ambiguous. From germline, CDR1 is LNHDA and CDR2 SQIVND (reference sequence). V lost 6 bases and J 1 base, leaving 7 bases between the germline ends. This CDR3 spans 14 amino acids. The chain's CDR3 is CASSGSSGANVLTF. The CDR3 DNA reads TGTGCCAGTAGCGGGTCTTCTGGGGCCAACGTCCTGACTTTC.

The chain uses TRBV28 and TRBJ2-1, with 8 bases matching TRBD2. V shed 3 bases, J shed 6 bases, and the junction held 4 bases outside the gene matches. The CDR3 consists of 14 residues. Germline V gene sequence: CDR1 MDHEN, CDR2 SYDVKM. The CDR3 DNA sequence: TGTGCCAGCAGTTTTCTAGCGGGCAGCAATGAGCAGTTCTTC. Translating it yields CASSFLAGSNEQFF.

J is TRBJ2-7 and V is TRBV30; D perhaps matches TRBD1 (5 bases). The CDR3 totals 12 residues. V dropped 2 bases and J dropped 11 bases, with 16 bases sitting between them. Germline V gives CDR1 GTSNPN, CDR2 SVGIG (reference sequence). In DNA, the CDR3 is TGTGCCTGGAGTTTGCTTACAACAGGAAAGTACTTC. This translates into CAWSLLTTGKYF. The full variable domain, rest sourced from reference TRBV30 and TRBJ2-7, is SQTIHQWPATLVQPVGSPLSLECTVEGTSNPNLYWYRQAAGRGLQLLFYSVGIGQISSEVPQNLSASRPQDRQFILSSKKLLLSDSGFYLCAWSLLTTGKYFGPGTRLTVT.

This clone was counted once. This sequence joins TRBV9 and TRBJ2-5; D possibly corresponds to TRBD2 (5 bases). There are 13 residues in the CDR3. The germline V gene encodes CDR1 SGDLS and CDR2 YYNGEE. V was trimmed by 3 bases and J by 5 bases, leaving 11 bases between them. CDR3 sequence reads: CASSAHLAETQYF. CDR3 nucleotides: TGTGCCAGCAGCGCGCATTTAGCGGAGACCCAGTACTTC.

V is TRBV7-3 and J is TRBJ2-1; 7 bases agree with TRBD2. The CDR3 covers 15 residues. V trimming: 2 bases; J trimming: 0 bases; junction bases outside the gene matches: 1. Germline CDR1 SGHTA, CDR2 FQGTGA. As DNA, the CDR3 is TGTGCCAGCAGCTTAGGGACTACCTCCTACAATGAGCAGTTCTTC. Protein product: CASSLGTTSYNEQFF.

This clone was observed once. The V and J genes are TRBV7-6 and TRBJ2-2; no definite D call. The germline V gene has CDR1 SGHVS and CDR2 FNYEAQ. The germline V and J ends were trimmed by 3 bases and 6 bases, with 20 bases remaining between them. The CDR3 covers 17 residues. The CDR3 DNA sequence: TGTGCCAGCAGCTTGCTCAGGTTGAGCTCGGTGTCCGGGGAGCTGTTTTTT. This translates into CASSLLRLSSVSGELFF.

The J gene is TRBJ2-3, the V gene TRBV7-9, with 8 bases fitting TRBD1. The CDR3 totals 16 residues. In germline, CDR1 is SEHNR, CDR2 FQNEAQ (reference sequence). V trimming: 4 bases; J trimming: 6 bases; junction bases outside the gene matches: 12. The CDR3 sequence is CASSSTLATGGDTQYF. In DNA form, the CDR3 reads TGTGCCAGCAGCTCTACCCTGGCCACAGGGGGGGATACGCAGTATTTT. Full variable domain (rest looked up from reference TRBV7-9 and TRBJ2-3): DTGVSQNPRHKITKRGQNVTFRCDPISEHNRLYWYRQTLGQGPEFLTYFQNEAQLEKSRLLSDRFSAERPKGSFSTLEIQRTEQGDSAMYLCASSSTLATGGDTQYFGPGTRLTVL.

The CDR3 protein is CAWGLAGEGKNIQYF. DNA for the CDR3: TGTGCCTGGGGCCTAGCGGGAGAGGGCAAAAACATTCAGTACTTC. The rearrangement joins TRBV30 to TRBJ2-4; 10 bases fit TRBD2. The trim removed 5 bases at V and 3 bases at J, leaving 7 bases unmatched. The CDR3 runs 15 residues. Germline V CDR1 and CDR2: GTSNPN, SVGIG (reference sequence). The entire variable domain, with the rest obtained from reference TRBV30 and TRBJ2-4, is as follows: SQTIHQWPATLVQPVGSPLSLECTVEGTSNPNLYWYRQAAGRGLQLLFYSVGIGQISSEVPQNLSASRPQDRQFILSSKKLLLSDSGFYLCAWGLAGEGKNIQYFGAGTRLSVL.

The chain employs TRBV28 and TRBJ1-2, with 9 nucleotides matching TRBD1. CDR3 size: 14 residues. With 6 bases clipped from V and 4 bases from J, the junction kept 6 bases outside the gene matches. CDR1 is MDHEN and CDR2 is SYDVKM in the germline V gene. The CDR3 DNA sequence: TGTGCCAGCAGACCCACAGGGGGCGTCTATGGCTACACCTTC. It encodes CASRPTGGVYGYTF.

V and J are TRBV6-1 and TRBJ1-5; D possibly corresponds to TRBD1 (5 bases). This CDR3 has 15 residues. Trimming took 7 bases from V and 4 from J, leaving 17 bases between them. Germline-derived CDR1 and CDR2 are MNHNS and SASEGT. The CDR3 loop is CASTRGGGPNQPQHF. The CDR3 DNA follows: TGTGCCAGCACCCGGGGCGGGGGTCCTAATCAGCCCCAGCATTTT.

This rearrangement joins TRBV11-3 to TRBJ2-3; D possibly corresponds to TRBD2 (6 bases). The germline V and J ends were trimmed by 4 bases and 0 bases, with 8 bases remaining between them. This CDR3 has 14 amino acids. Germline V lookup: CDR1 SGHNT, CDR2 YENEEA. In nucleotides, the CDR3 is TGTGCCAGCAGCTCCGGGGGAAGCACAGATACGCAGTATTTT. It specifies CASSSGGSTDTQYF.

The genes are TRBV28 and TRBJ1-2; D unclear. Germline lookup yields CDR1 MDHEN and CDR2 SYDVKM. V lost 3 bases and J 9 bases, leaving 14 bases between the germline ends. The CDR3 length is 13 residues. The CDR3 sequence: CASSLVAGRRYTF. The CDR3 nucleotides are TGTGCCAGCAGTTTGGTTGCAGGCAGGCGCTACACCTTC.

This chain connects TRBV15 to TRBJ2-7, with D possibly matching TRBD2 (6 bases). From germline, CDR1 is LNHNV and CDR2 YYDKDF (reference sequence). The CDR3 has 13 amino acids. Trimming shortened V by 1 base and J by 4 bases, and 8 bases separated the two germline ends. CDR3 in amino acids: CATSRGRDYEQYF. The CDR3 bases are TGTGCCACCAGCAGAGGGCGGGATTACGAGCAGTACTTC.

CDR3 DNA sequence: TGTGCCAGCAGTTTACAGCAGGGTACTGAAGCTTTCTTT. Protein sequence: CASSLQQGTEAFF. V and J are TRBV27 and TRBJ1-1, with D perhaps TRBD1 (5 bases). Between the trimmed V and J ends, which lost 2 bases and 5 bases, there was a span of 9 bases. Germline-derived CDR1 and CDR2 are MNHEY and SMNVEV (reference sequence). CDR3 length: 13 residues.

This clone came up once. This chain uses TRBV19 with TRBJ2-3; D is uncertain. This CDR3 is 14 amino acids long. Per the germline V gene, CDR1 is LNHDA and CDR2 is SQIVND (reference sequence). V was shortened by 3 bases and J by 1 base, with 8 bases between the two germline ends. CDR3 nucleotides: TGTGCCAGTAGTATTGGAGTGGGCACAGATACGCAGTATTTT. It codes for CASSIGVGTDTQYF.

The rearrangement joins TRBV9 to TRBJ1-4; 7 positions match TRBD1. The CDR3 has 15 amino acids. The germline CDR1 and CDR2 sequences are SGDLS and YYNGEE. Trimming took 2 bases from V and 0 from J; bases not matched to a gene: 1. This CDR3 is CASSVGQATNEKLFF. Written as DNA, the CDR3 is TGTGCCAGCAGCGTTGGACAGGCAACTAATGAAAAACTGTTTTTT.

The J gene is TRBJ2-1, the V gene TRBV5-6; D is uncertain. V was cut by 2 bases and J by 6 bases, with 21 bases left in between. CDR1 is SGHDT and CDR2 is YYEEEE in the germline V gene. This CDR3 is 17 amino acids long. The CDR3 protein is CASSFTSALAPGNEQFF. The CDR3 DNA reads TGTGCCAGCAGCTTCACTTCAGCACTCGCGCCGGGCAATGAGCAGTTCTTC.

The rearrangement joins TRBV5-1 to TRBJ1-2; D gene unclear. V lost 4 bases and J lost 0, with 19 bases in between. CDR3 length: 17 amino acids. Germline CDR1 is SGHRS and CDR2 is YFSETQ. CDR3 sequence reads: CASSRGGSAVTNYGYTF. DNA for the CDR3: TGCGCCAGCAGCCGCGGAGGATCCGCAGTTACTAACTATGGCTACACCTTC.

The rearrangement links TRBV11-2 to TRBJ2-5, with 9 bases matching TRBD2. The CDR3 totals 16 residues. V was clipped by 5 bases and J by 5 bases; unmatched bases: 12. CDR1 and CDR2 from the germline V gene are SGHAT and FQNNGV. The CDR3 DNA reads TGTGCCAGCAGCCACCGGGAGCGGGAGGCTAGGGAGACCCAGTACTTC. Amino acids: CASSHREREARETQYF.

This chain uses TRBV10-1 with TRBJ2-5, with 12 bases that match TRBD1. CDR1 is WNHNN, CDR2 SYGVQD, per germline (reference sequence). V lost 1 base and J lost 5; bases outside the gene matches: 8. The CDR3 loop spans 17 amino acids. CDR3 coding DNA: TGCGCCAGCAGTGAGTTGGTCGGGACAGGGGGCCAGGAGACCCAGTACTTC. It yields the protein CASSELVGTGGQETQYF.